The 11 T cell receptor beta chains listed next were all sequenced from one sample in a study of CD8 T cells in Susac syndrome. RNA totalling about 0.45 to 1 ug underwent reverse transcription with random hexamers. Using its own MiXCR run on the immunoSEQ multiplex PCR reads, TCRdb lists one record per CDR3 protein. The data hold about 180,000 distinct CDR3 sequences, with roughly 95% observed a single time. Sample: CD4+ T cells from PBMCs. All receptors derive from a human donor with Susac syndrome.

This sequence joins TRBV6-6 and TRBJ2-7; the D call may be TRBD1 or TRBD2 (5 bases each). Trimming left V 6 bases short and J 5 bases short, with 11 bases between. The CDR3 is made up of 12 amino acids. From germline, CDR1 is MNHNY and CDR2 SVGAGI (reference sequence). CDR3 in DNA: TGTGCCAGCAGAGGGGACGGGGACGAGCAGTACGTC. It is translated as CASRGDGDEQYV.

The V call is TRBV30, the J call TRBJ2-4; D ambiguous. CDR1 and CDR2 from the germline V gene are GTSNPN and SVGIG (reference sequence). Trimming shortened V by 3 bases and J by 7 bases, and 13 bases separated the two germline ends. This CDR3 has 13 amino acids. DNA of the CDR3: TGTGCCTGGAGGGTGTCCGGGCCTAACATTCAGTACTTC. Its protein is CAWRVSGPNIQYF.

As DNA, the CDR3 is TGTGCCAGCAGCTTAGCCGGGCGACACAATGAGCAGTTCTTC. Translation gives CASSLAGRHNEQFF. This chain connects TRBV7-3 to TRBJ2-1; D uncertain. The CDR3 spans 14 residues. Germline-derived CDR1 and CDR2 are SGHTA and FQGTGA. The V and J ends lost 2 bases and 5 bases respectively, with 10 bases between them.

This chain connects TRBV4-2 to TRBJ1-4, with TRBD1 matching over 7 bases. In germline, CDR1 is LGHNA, CDR2 YNFKEQ. After removal of 0 bases from V and 4 bases from J, the junction contained 11 bases not matched to a gene. CDR3 length: 18 amino acids. The CDR3 loop is CASSQDRPDRVNNEKLFF. CDR3 nucleotide sequence: TGTGCCAGCAGCCAAGATCGTCCTGACAGGGTTAATAATGAAAAACTGTTTTTT.

The chain carries TRBV12-3 or TRBV12-4 and TRBJ1-2; no clear D gene. The V end was cut by 6 bases, the J end by 2 bases, with 10 bases between. There are 13 residues in the CDR3. The CDR3 sequence: CASRPRANYGYTF. CDR3 sequence (DNA): TGTGCCAGCAGGCCTAGGGCGAACTATGGCTACACCTTC.

The CDR3 DNA reads TGTGCCAGCAGCCCCCAGGCGTACGAGCAGTACTTC. Translation: CASSPQAYEQYF. The chain links TRBV28 to TRBJ2-7; D remains ambiguous. The V gene's germline CDR1 is MDHEN and CDR2 SYDVKM. This CDR3 spans 12 amino acids. Trimming removed 6 bases at V and 4 bases at J, with 10 bases between. The complete variable domain, with remaining parts taken from reference TRBV28 and TRBJ2-7, reads DVKVTQSSRYLVKRTGEKVFLECVQDMDHENMFWYRQDPGLGLRLIYFSYDVKMKEKGDIPEGYSVSREKKERFSLILESASTNQTSMYLCASSPQAYEQYFGPGTRLTVT.

The chain is built from TRBV7-8 and TRBJ2-1; 9 nucleotides align to TRBD2. Unmatched junction bases numbered 9, after V lost 5 bases and J lost 7 bases. This CDR3 has 15 residues. Germline V gene data show CDR1 as SGHVS and CDR2 as FQNEAQ. The CDR3 DNA follows: TGTGCCAGCAGCGCGACTAGCGGAGCGGGGAATGAGCAGTTCTTC. It codes for CASSATSGAGNEQFF.

V gene TRBV7-3 combines with J gene TRBJ2-7; D gene uncertain. Trimming cost V 5 bases and J 0 bases, with 8 bases left between them. The CDR3 is 13 residues long. Germline V gives CDR1 SGHTA, CDR2 FQGTGA. CDR3 sequence: CASSPGNSYEQYF. CDR3 sequence (DNA): TGTGCCAGCAGCCCCGGCAACTCCTACGAGCAGTACTTC.

The chain combines TRBV29-1 with TRBJ1-4; 7 bases are shared with TRBD1. V was pared by 6 bases and J by 4 bases, with 11 bases of the junction left unmatched. Germline V lookup: CDR1 SQVTM, CDR2 ANQGSEA. The CDR3 sequence is 15 residues long. CDR3 protein: CSVSLTGVLNEKLFF. CDR3 DNA: TGCAGCGTAAGCCTAACAGGGGTCCTTAATGAAAAACTGTTTTTT.

The rearrangement uses TRBV18 and TRBJ1-2; possible D gene TRBD1, 6 bases. The CDR3 has 15 residues. Trimming pared 6 bases from V and 4 bases from J, leaving 18 bases between. Per the germline V gene, CDR1 is KGHSH and CDR2 is LQKENI. For the CDR3, the DNA is TGTGCCAGCTCGCCAGAAGGACAGCTAGCCTATGGCTACACCTTC. Amino acids: CASSPEGQLAYGYTF. The whole variable domain, filled in from reference TRBV18 and TRBJ1-2, reads NAGVMQNPRHLVRRRGQEARLRCSPMKGHSHVYWYRQLPEEGLKFMVYLQKENIIDESGMPKERFSAEFPKEGPSILRIQQVVRGDSAAYFCASSPEGQLAYGYTFGSGTRLTVV.

This clonotype has just one count. The rearrangement links TRBV6-2 or TRBV6-3 to TRBJ2-3; 8 bases align to TRBD2. Germline loops: CDR1 MNHEY, CDR2 SVGEGT. Trimming removed 2 bases from V and 9 bases from J; junction bases left unmatched: 16. The CDR3 totals 17 residues. The CDR3 DNA reads TGTGCCAGCAGTTACCCGCTCTGGACAGTCGGGGGGGAGACGCAGTATTTT. It codes for CASSYPLWTVGGETQYF.